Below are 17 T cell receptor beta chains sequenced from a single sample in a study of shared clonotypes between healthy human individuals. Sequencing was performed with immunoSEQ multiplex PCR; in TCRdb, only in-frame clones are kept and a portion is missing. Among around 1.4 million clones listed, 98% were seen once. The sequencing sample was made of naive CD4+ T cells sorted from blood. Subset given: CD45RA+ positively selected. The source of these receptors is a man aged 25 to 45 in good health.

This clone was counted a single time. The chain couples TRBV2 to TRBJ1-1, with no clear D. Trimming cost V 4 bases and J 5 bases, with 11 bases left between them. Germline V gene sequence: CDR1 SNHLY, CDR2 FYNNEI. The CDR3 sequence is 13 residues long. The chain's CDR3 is CASSVGIGTEAFF. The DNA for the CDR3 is TGTGCCAGCAGTGTAGGGATTGGAACTGAAGCTTTCTTT. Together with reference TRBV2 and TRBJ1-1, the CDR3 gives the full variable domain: EPEVTQTPSHQVTQMGQEVILRCVPISNHLYFYWYRQILGQKVEFLVSFYNNEISEKSEIFDDQFSVERPDGSNFTLKIRSTKLEDSAMYFCASSVGIGTEAFFGQGTRLTVV.

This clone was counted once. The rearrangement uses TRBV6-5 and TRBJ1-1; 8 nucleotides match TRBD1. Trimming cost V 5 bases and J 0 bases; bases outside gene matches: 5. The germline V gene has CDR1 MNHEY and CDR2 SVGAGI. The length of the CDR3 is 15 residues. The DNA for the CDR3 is TGTGCCAGCAGTCAGACGGGACAGGTGAACACTGAAGCTTTCTTT. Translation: CASSQTGQVNTEAFF.

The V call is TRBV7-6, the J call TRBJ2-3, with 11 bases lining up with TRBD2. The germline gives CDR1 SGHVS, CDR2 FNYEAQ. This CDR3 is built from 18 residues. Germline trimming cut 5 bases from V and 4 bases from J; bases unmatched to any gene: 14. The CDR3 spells CASSQGALAGGRPDTQYF. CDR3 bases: TGTGCCAGCAGCCAGGGGGCCCTAGCGGGAGGTCGCCCAGATACGCAGTATTTT.

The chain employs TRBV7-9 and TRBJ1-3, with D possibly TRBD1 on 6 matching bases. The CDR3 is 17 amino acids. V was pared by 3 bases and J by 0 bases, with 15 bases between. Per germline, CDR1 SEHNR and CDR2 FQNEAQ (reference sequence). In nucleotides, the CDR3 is TGTGCCAGCAGCTTCCTGGTGGGGGCGAGCTCTGGAAACACCATATATTTT. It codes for CASSFLVGASSGNTIYF.

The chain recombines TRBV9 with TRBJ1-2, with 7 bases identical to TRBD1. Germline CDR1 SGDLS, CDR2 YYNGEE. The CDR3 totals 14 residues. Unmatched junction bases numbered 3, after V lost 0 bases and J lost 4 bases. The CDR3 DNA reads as TGTGCCAGCAGCGTAGGGGGGACAGCCTATGGCTACACCTTC. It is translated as CASSVGGTAYGYTF.

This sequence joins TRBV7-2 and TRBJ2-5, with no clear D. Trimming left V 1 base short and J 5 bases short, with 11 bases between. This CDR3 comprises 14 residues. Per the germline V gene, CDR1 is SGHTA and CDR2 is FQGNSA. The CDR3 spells CASSLEAADETQYF. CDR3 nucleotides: TGTGCCAGCAGCTTAGAGGCCGCCGACGAGACCCAGTACTTC. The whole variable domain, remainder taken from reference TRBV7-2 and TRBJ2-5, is GAGVSQSPSNKVTEKGKDVELRCDPISGHTALYWYRQSLGQGLEFLIYFQGNSAPDKSGLPSDRFSAERTGGSVSTLTIQRTQQEDSAVYLCASSLEAADETQYFGPGTRLLVL.

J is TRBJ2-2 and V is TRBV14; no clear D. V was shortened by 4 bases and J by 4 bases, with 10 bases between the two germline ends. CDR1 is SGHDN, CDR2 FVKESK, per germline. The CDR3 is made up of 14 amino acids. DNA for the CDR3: TGTGCCAGCAGCCGAAAGGTGGGCACCGGGGAGCTGTTTTTT. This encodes CASSRKVGTGELFF.

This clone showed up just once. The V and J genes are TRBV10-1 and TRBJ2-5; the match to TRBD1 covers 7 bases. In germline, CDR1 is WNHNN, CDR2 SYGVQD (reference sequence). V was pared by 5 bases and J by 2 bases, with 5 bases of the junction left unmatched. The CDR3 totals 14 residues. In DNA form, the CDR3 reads TGCGCCAGCAGTCAGGGACAGCCACAAGAGACCCAGTACTTC. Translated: CASSQGQPQETQYF.

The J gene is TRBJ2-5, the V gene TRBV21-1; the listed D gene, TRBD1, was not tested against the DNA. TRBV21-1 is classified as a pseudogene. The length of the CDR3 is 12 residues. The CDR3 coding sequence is TGTGCCAGCAGTGGCACACAAGAGACCCAGTACTTC. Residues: CASSGTQETQYF.

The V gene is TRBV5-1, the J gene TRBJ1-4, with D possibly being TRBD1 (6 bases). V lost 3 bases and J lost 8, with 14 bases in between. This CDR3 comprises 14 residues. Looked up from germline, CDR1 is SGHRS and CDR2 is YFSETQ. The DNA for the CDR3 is TGCGCCAGCAGCTGGACGGAGGGACACGAAAAACTGTTTTTT. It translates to CASSWTEGHEKLFF.

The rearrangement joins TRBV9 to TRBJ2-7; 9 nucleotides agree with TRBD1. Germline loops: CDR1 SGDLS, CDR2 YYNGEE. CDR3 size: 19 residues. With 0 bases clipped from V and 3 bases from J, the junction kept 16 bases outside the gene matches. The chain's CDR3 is CASSVGPNGAGTGIYEQYF. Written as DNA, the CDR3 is TGTGCCAGCAGCGTAGGTCCCAATGGGGCCGGGACAGGGATCTACGAGCAGTACTTC.

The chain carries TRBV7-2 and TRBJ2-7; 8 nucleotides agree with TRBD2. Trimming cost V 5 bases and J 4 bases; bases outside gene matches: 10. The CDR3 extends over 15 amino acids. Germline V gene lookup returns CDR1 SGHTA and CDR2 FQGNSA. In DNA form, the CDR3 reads TGTGCCAGCAGCCCCCTCAGCGGGAGCAGTTACGAGCAGTACTTC. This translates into CASSPLSGSSYEQYF.

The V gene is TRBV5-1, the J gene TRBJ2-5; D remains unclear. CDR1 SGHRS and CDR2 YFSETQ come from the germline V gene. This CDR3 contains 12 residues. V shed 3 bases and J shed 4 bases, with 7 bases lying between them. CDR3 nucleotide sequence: TGCGCCAGCAGCTGGAGTACAGAGACCCAGTACTTC. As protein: CASSWSTETQYF.

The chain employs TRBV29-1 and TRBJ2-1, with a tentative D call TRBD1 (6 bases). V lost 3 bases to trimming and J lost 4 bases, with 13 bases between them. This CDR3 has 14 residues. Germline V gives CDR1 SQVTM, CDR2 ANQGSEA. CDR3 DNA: TGCAGCGTTGACTTGACAGGAATTTACAATGAGCAGTTCTTC. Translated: CSVDLTGIYNEQFF.

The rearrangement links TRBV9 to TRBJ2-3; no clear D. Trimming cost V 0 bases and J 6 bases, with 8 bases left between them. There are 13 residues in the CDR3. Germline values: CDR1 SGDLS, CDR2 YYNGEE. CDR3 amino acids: CASSVVLSDTQYF. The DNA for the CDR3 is TGTGCCAGCAGCGTAGTGCTATCGGATACGCAGTATTTT.

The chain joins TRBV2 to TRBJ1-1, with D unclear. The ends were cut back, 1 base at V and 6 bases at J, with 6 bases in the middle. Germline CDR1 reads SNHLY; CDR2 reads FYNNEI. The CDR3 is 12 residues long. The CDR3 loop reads CASSEGRAEAFF. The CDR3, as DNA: TGTGCCAGCAGTGAAGGTAGGGCTGAAGCTTTCTTT.

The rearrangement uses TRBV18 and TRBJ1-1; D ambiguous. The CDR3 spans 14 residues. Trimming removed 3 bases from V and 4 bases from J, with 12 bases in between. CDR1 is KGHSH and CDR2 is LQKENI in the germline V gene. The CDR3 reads CASSPQGPITEAFF. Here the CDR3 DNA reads TGTGCCAGCTCACCCCAAGGTCCCATCACTGAAGCTTTCTTT. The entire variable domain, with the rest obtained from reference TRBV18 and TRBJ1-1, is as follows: NAGVMQNPRHLVRRRGQEARLRCSPMKGHSHVYWYRQLPEEGLKFMVYLQKENIIDESGMPKERFSAEFPKEGPSILRIQQVVRGDSAAYFCASSPQGPITEAFFGQGTRLTVV.